This is a list of T cell receptor beta chains from one sample in a study of OX40 agonist ivuxolimab in advanced cancers. Method: immunoSEQ multiplex PCR; TCRdb's copy keeps in-frame clones and lacks some. Of over 80,000 clones listed, 80% to 95% are singletons. The specimen was CD4+ or CD8+ T cells sorted from blood, collected in a trial of the OX40 agonist ivuxolimab. These receptors were taken from an adult with an advanced solid tumor such as melanoma, head and neck, liver or kidney cancer. The CDR3 runs from the conserved cysteine through the conserved F or W. A D gene is named only where the DNA matches it firmly.

d_call	v_call	j_call	cdr3_nt	cdr3_aa
TRBD2	TRBV18	TRBJ2-5	TGTGCCAGCTCACCAATACGGGCTAGCGGACAAGAGACCCAGTACTTC	CASSPIRASGQETQYF
TRBD2	TRBV19	TRBJ2-1	TGTGCCAGTAGTATCACGGGGAGGGTATTCTTC	CASSITGRVFF
TRBD2	TRBV5-4	TRBJ2-3	TGTGCCAGCAGCTTGGCCTGGAGCGGGAGGGGGAATACGCAGTATTTT	CASSLAWSGRGNTQYF
TRBD1	TRBV2	TRBJ2-1	TGTGCCAGCAGGGGTACAGGGGACGGTGAGCAGTTCTTC	CASRGTGDGEQFF
TRBD2	TRBV5-1	TRBJ2-3	TGCGCCAGCAGCTCCGGGTCCGGGACTAGCGGTCCAGATACGCAGTATTTT	CASSSGSGTSGPDTQYF
TRBD1	TRBV11-3	TRBJ1-2	TGTGCCAGCAGCTTAGAGGACAGGGGAATCTATGGCTACACCTTC	CASSLEDRGIYGYTF
-	TRBV19	TRBJ2-2	TGTGCCAGTAGTTCGTCGACGACCCTCTCTGGGGAGCTGTTTTTT	CASSSSTTLSGELFF
TRBD2	TRBV5-4	TRBJ2-1	TGTGCCAGCAGCCCCCTTTTCGGGAGGGCGGGCAATGAGCAGTTCTTC	CASSPLFGRAGNEQFF
TRBD1	TRBV6-5	TRBJ1-2	TGTGCCAGCAGTTACTCGGGGCAGGGGGCAGATGGCTACACCTTC	CASSYSGQGADGYTF
TRBD2	TRBV19	TRBJ2-2	TGTGCCAGTAGTATAGCAGCGGGAGGGTATACCGGGGAGCTGTTTTTT	CASSIAAGGYTGELFF
-	TRBV19	TRBJ2-7	TGTGCCAGTAGTATATTGACAGGACAACGTCTTTACGAGCAGTACTTC	CASSILTGQRLYEQYF
-	TRBV7-8	TRBJ1-5	TGTGCCAGCAGCTTAGCTACTTCCAATCAGCCCCAGCATTTT	CASSLATSNQPQHF
TRBD2	TRBV28	TRBJ2-3	TGTGCCAGCAGTTCCCCTAGCGGGGGACGCACAGATACGCAGTATTTT	CASSSPSGGRTDTQYF
TRBD1	TRBV28	TRBJ2-7	TGTGCCAGCAGTGTGAGGACAGGGGGAATTAGCTACGAGCAGTACTTC	CASSVRTGGISYEQYF
TRBD2	TRBV13	TRBJ2-1	TGTGCCAGCAGCTTAAGCGGGGTGGGTGAGCAGTTCTTC	CASSLSGVGEQFF